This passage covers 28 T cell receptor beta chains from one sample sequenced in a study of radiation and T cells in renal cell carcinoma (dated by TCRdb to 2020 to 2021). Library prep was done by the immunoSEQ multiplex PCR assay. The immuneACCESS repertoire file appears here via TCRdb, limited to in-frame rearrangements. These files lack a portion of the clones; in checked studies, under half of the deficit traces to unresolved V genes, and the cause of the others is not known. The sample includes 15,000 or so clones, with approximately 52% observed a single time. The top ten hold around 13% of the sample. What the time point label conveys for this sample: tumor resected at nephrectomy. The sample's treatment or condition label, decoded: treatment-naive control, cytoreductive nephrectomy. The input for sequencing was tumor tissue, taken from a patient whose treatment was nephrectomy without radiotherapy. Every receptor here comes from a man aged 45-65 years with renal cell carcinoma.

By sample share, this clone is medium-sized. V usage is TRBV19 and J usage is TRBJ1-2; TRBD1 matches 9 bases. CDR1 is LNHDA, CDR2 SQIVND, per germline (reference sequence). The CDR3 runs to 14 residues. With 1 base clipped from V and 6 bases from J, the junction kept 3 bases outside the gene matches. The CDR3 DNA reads TGTGCCAGTAGTATAGGCGGGACAGGGAATGGCTACACCTTC. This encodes CASSIGGTGNGYTF.

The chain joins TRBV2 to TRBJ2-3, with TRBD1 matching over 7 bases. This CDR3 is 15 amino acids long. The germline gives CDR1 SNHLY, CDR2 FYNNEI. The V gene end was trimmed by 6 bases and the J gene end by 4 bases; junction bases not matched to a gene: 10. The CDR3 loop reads CASRLDRAQPDTQYF. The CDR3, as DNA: TGTGCCAGCAGACTCGACAGGGCCCAACCAGATACGCAGTATTTT.

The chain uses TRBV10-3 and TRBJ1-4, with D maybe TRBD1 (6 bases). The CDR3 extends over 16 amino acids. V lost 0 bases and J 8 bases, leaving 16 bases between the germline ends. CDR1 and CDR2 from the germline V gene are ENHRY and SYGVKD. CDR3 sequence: CAISESMGGVEEKLFF. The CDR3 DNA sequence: TGTGCCATCAGTGAGTCGATGGGGGGCGTTGAGGAAAAACTGTTTTTT.

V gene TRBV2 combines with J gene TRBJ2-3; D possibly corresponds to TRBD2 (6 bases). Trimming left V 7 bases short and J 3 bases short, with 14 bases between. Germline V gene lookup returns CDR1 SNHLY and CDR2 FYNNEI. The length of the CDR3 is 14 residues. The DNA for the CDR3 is TGTGCCAGCAACCGGGACTCCGGTACAGATACGCAGTATTTT. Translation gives CASNRDSGTDTQYF.

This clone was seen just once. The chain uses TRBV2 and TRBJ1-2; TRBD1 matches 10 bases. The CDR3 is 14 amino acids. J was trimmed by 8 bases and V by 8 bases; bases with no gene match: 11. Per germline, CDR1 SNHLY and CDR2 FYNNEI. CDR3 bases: TGTGCCAGCGCAGGGACAGGGGCGATTTACGGCTACACCTTC. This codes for CASAGTGAIYGYTF.

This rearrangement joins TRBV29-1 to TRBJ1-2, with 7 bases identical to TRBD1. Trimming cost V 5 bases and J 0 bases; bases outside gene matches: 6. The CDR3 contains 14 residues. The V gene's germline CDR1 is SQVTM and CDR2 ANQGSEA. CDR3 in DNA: TGCAGCGTTATTGGGACAGAAGCTAACTATGGCTACACCTTC. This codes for CSVIGTEANYGYTF.

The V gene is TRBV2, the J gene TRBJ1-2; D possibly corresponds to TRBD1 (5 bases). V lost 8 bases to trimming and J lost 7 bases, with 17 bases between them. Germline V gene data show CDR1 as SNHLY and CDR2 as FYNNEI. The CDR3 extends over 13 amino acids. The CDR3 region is CASLIIRDSGYTF. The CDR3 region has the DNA TGTGCCAGCCTCATCATCCGGGACTCTGGCTACACCTTC.

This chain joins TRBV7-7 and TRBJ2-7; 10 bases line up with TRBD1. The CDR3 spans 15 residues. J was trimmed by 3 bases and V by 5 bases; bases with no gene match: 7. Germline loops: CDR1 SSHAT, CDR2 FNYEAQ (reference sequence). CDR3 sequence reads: CASSARQGAHYEQYF. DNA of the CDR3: TGTGCCAGCAGCGCCCGACAGGGGGCTCACTACGAGCAGTACTTC.

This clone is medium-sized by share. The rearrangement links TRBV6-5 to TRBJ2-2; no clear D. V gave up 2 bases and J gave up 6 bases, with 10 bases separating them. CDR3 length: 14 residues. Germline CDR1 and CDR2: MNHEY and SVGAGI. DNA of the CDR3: TGTGCCAGCAGTTACAGAGAATCGCCCGGGGAGCTGTTTTTT. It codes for CASSYRESPGELFF.

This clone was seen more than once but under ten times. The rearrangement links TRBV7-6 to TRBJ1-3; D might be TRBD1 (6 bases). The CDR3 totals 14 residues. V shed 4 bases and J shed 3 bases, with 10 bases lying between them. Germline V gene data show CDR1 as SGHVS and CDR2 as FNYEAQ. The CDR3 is CASSSRGDGNTIYF. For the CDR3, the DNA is TGTGCCAGCAGCTCGAGGGGGGATGGAAACACCATATATTTT.

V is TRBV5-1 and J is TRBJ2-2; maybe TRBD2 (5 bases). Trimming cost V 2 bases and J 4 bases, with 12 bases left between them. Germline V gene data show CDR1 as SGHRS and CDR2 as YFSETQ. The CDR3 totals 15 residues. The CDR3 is CASSLVVRGTGELFF. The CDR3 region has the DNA TGCGCCAGCAGCTTAGTGGTACGGGGCACCGGGGAGCTGTTTTTT.

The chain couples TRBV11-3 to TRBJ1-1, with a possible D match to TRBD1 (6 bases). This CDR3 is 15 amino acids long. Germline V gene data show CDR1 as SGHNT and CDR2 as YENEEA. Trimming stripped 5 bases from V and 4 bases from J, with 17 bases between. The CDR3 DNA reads TGTGCCAGCAGCCCGGGCAGGGGCGACGGCACTGAAGCTTTCTTT. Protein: CASSPGRGDGTEAFF.

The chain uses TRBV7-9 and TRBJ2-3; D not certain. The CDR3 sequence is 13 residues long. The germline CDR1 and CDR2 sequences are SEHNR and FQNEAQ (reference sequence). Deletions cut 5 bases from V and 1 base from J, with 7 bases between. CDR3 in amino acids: CASSAVGTDTQYF. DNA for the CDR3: TGTGCCAGCAGCGCGGTTGGCACAGATACGCAGTATTTT. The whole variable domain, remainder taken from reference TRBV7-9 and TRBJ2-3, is DTGVSQNPRHKITKRGQNVTFRCDPISEHNRLYWYRQTLGQGPEFLTYFQNEAQLEKSRLLSDRFSAERPKGSFSTLEIQRTEQGDSAMYLCASSAVGTDTQYFGPGTRLTVL.

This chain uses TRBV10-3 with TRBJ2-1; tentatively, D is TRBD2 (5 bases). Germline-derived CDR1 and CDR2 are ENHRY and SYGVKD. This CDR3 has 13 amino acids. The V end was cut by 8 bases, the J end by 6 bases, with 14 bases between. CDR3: CAIADPDSNEQFF. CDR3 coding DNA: TGTGCCATCGCAGACCCGGACTCCAATGAGCAGTTCTTC.

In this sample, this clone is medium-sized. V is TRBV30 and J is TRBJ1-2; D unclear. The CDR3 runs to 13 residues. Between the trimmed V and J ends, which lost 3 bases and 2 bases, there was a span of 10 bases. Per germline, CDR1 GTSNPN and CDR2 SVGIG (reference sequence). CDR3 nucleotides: TGTGCCTGGAGCCTGGGGATGAACTATGGCTACACCTTC. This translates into CAWSLGMNYGYTF.

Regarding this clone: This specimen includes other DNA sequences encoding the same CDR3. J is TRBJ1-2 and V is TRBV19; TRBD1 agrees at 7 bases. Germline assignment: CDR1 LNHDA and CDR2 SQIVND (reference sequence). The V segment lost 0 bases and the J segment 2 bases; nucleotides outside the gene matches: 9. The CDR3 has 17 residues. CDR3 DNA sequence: TGTGCCAGTAGTATAGATCATTCGACAGGGTCCAACTATGGCTACACCTTC. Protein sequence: CASSIDHSTGSNYGYTF.

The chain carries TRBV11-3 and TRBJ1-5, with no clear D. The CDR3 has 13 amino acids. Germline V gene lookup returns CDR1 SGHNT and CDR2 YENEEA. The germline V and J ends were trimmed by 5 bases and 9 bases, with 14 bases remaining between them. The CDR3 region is CASSTGTLGPQHF. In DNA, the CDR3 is TGTGCCAGCAGCACGGGAACCCTCGGGCCCCAGCATTTT. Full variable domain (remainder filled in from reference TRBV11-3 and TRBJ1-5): EAGVVQSPRYKIIEKKQPVAFWCNPISGHNTLYWYLQNLGQGPELLIRYENEEAVDDSQLPKDRFSAERLKGVDSTLKIQPAELGDSAVYLCASSTGTLGPQHFGDGTRLSIL.

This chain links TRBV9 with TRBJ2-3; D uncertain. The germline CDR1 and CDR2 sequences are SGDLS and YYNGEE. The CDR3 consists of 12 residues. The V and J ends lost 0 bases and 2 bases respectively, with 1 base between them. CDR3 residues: CASSVDTDTQYF. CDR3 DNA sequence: TGTGCCAGCAGCGTAGACACAGATACGCAGTATTTT.

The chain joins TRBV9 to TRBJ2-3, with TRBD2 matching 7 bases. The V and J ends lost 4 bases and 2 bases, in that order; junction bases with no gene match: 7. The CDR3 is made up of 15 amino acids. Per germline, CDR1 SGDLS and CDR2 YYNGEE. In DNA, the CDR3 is TGTGCCAGCAGCCCGCGGGGGATTCACACAGATACGCAGTATTTT. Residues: CASSPRGIHTDTQYF.

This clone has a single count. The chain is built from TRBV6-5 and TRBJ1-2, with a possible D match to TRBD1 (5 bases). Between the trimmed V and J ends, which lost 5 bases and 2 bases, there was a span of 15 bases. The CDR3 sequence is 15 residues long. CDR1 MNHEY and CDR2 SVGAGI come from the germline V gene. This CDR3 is CASSAPGRGNYGYTF. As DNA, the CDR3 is TGTGCCAGCAGTGCCCCGGGACGGGGAAACTATGGCTACACCTTC.

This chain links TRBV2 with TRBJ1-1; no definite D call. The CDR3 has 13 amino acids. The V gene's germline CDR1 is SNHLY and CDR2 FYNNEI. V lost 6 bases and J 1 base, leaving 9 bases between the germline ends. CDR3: CASRPRPNTEAFF. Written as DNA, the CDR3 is TGTGCCAGCAGACCTAGACCGAACACTGAAGCTTTCTTT.

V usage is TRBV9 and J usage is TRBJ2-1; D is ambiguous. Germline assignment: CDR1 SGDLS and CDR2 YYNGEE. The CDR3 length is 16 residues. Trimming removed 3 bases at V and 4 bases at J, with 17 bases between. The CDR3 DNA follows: TGTGCCAGCAGCGCCCCCCCGGACCCAAAGTACAATGAGCAGTTCTTC. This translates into CASSAPPDPKYNEQFF.

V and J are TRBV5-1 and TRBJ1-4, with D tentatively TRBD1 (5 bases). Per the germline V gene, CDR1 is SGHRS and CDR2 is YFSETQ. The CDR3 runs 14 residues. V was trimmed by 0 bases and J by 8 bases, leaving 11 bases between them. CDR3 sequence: CASSLAGLGEKLFF. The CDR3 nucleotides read TGCGCCAGCAGCTTGGCGGGGCTGGGGGAAAAACTGTTTTTT.

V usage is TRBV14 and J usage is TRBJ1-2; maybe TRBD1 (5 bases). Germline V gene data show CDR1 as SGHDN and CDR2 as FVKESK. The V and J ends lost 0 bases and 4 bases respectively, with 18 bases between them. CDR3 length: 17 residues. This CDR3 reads CASSQDGLAGKIYGYTF. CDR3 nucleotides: TGTGCCAGCAGCCAAGATGGACTGGCAGGGAAGATCTATGGCTACACCTTC.

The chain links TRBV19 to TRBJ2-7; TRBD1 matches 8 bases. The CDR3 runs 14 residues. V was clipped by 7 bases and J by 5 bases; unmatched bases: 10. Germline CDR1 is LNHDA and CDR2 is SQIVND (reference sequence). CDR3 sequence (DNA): TGTGCCAGTACAATCCTGGACAGGGCCCACGAGCAGTACTTC. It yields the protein CASTILDRAHEQYF. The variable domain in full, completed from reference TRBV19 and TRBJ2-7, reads DGGITQSPKYLFRKEGQNVTLSCEQNLNHDAMYWYRQDPGQGLRLIYYSQIVNDFQKGDIAEGYSVSREKKESFPLTVTSAQKNPTAFYLCASTILDRAHEQYFGPGTRLTVT.

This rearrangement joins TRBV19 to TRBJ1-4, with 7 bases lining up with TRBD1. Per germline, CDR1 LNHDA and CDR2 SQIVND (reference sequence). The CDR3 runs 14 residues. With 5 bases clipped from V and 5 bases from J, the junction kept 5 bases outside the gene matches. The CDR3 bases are TGTGCCAGTAGTGTGGACAGGAAAAATGAAAAACTGTTTTTT. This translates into CASSVDRKNEKLFF.

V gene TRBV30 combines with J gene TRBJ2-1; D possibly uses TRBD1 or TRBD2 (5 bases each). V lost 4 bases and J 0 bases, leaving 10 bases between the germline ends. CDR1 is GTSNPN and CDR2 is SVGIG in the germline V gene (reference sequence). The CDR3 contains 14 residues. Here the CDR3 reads CAWKRGLSYNEQFF. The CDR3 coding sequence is TGTGCCTGGAAACGGGGCCTCTCCTACAATGAGCAGTTCTTC.

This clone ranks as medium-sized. The CDR3 loop reads CASSLRGEAFF. The CDR3 DNA sequence: TGTGCCAGCAGCTTAAGGGGTGAAGCTTTCTTT. The gene calls are TRBV7-9 and TRBJ1-1, with D perhaps matching TRBD1 (5 bases). Trimming took off 2 bases at V and 7 bases at J, with 5 bases between the two ends. Germline values: CDR1 SEHNR, CDR2 FQNEAQ (reference sequence). CDR3 length equals 11 residues.